The 5 T cell receptor beta chains reported below all come from one sample, sequenced in a study of blood T cell repertoires in COVID-19. Generated by immunoSEQ multiplex PCR, the TCRdb table keeps only in-frame clones and is missing some. The data show 100,000 or so clones, roughly nine tenths seen once. Sequenced material: peripheral blood. The origin of the receptors is a man aged 45-65 years with acute or convalescent COVID-19.

The rearrangement links TRBV2 to TRBJ1-2; D unresolved. The germline gives CDR1 SNHLY, CDR2 FYNNEI. Trimming pared 1 base from V and 8 bases from J, leaving 8 bases between. The CDR3 loop spans 12 amino acids. The CDR3 DNA reads as TGTGCCAGCAGTGAAGGAGGTAGGGGCTACACCTTC. Encoded protein: CASSEGGRGYTF. The complete variable domain, with remaining parts taken from reference TRBV2 and TRBJ1-2, reads EPEVTQTPSHQVTQMGQEVILRCVPISNHLYFYWYRQILGQKVEFLVSFYNNEISEKSEIFDDQFSVERPDGSNFTLKIRSTKLEDSAMYFCASSEGGRGYTFGSGTRLTVV.

The chain combines TRBV7-9 with TRBJ2-2, with D possibly matching TRBD1 (6 bases). The V and J ends lost 9 bases and 1 base respectively, with 9 bases between them. The germline V gene encodes CDR1 SEHNR and CDR2 FQNEAQ (reference sequence). The CDR3 spans 13 residues. The DNA of the CDR3 is TGTGCCAGTACGACAGGGAACACCGGGGAGCTGTTTTTT. Its protein product is CASTTGNTGELFF.

The V and J genes are TRBV5-4 and TRBJ1-5, with unresolved D. Trimming shortened V by 4 bases and J by 0 bases, and 8 bases separated the two germline ends. This CDR3 is 14 amino acids long. CDR1 is SGHNT and CDR2 is YYREEE in the germline V gene (reference sequence). CDR3 nucleotides: TGTGCCAGCAGCGCTGGCGGTAGCAATCAGCCCCAGCATTTT. Translated: CASSAGGSNQPQHF.

The chain uses TRBV28 and TRBJ1-4; TRBD1 might be the D (5 bases). Germline CDR1 reads MDHEN; CDR2 reads SYDVKM. V was clipped by 6 bases and J by 8 bases, with 16 bases between them. CDR3 size: 14 residues. CDR3 residues: CASSPGGFEEKLFF. The CDR3 DNA is TGTGCCAGCAGCCCGGGGGGTTTCGAAGAAAAACTGTTTTTT.

The chain uses TRBV5-3 and TRBJ2-7; perhaps TRBD2 as D (6 bases). TRBV5-3 is treated as an ORF (open reading frame) with a function not yet certain. Between the trimmed V and J ends, which lost 5 bases and 4 bases, there was a span of 16 bases. This CDR3 has 14 amino acids. CDR3 residues: CARSPPPGRYEQYF. The DNA of the CDR3 is TGTGCCAGAAGTCCCCCTCCAGGGAGGTACGAGCAGTACTTC.